This T cell receptor beta chain was sequenced during a study of T cell responses to AZD1222 COVID-19 vaccine. After removal of 2 bases from V and 11 bases from J, the junction contained 8 bases not matched to a gene. CDR1 and CDR2 from the germline V gene are MNHEY and SMNVEV (reference sequence). This CDR3 contains 13 residues. Study results and limitations: Possibly, clonal diversity was underestimated; donors were largely white British and included more females. Reports indicate that nearly half of spike-specific TCRs are directed at unmutated variant regions. Among those given AZD1222, only 6 or 7 were seropositive at baseline.

This clone has a handful of counts. What it recognizes is unknown. Assay: immunoSEQ multiplex PCR; the TCRdb copy retains only in-frame clones and omits some. The repertoire holds 140,000 or so clones, with around 84% as singletons. The chain combines TRBV27 with TRBJ1-1, with TRBD1 identical over 7 bases. The source was peripheral blood, collected 28 days after the second AZD1222 dose. The TCR comes from an adult who received the AZD1222 COVID-19 vaccine. The CDR3 reads CASSLRGRGSAFF. The DNA for the CDR3 is TGTGCCAGCAGTTTACGGGGCAGGGGGTCGGCTTTCTTT.